The rows below give T cell receptor beta chains drawn from one sample of a study of T cell repertoires in cytomegalovirus infection. These receptors lack a known antigen. MiXCR was run by TCRdb on the reads, yielding one entry per CDR3 protein. This sample has about 310,000 distinct CDR3 sequences; 25% occur once, and the top ten carry 13%. The source material was cultured PBMCs, sampled from culture after CMV antigen stimulation. The receptors derive from a human donor in good health (CMV status not recorded). Some clones in this sample may be carry-over from other donors' samples. Both conserved end residues are part of each CDR3. Fields, in order: CDR3 DNA, CDR3 protein, D gene, V gene, clone size, J gene. A D gene is named only where the DNA matches it firmly. Clone size is shown for a subset of rows, as once, few, many or a class of expanded clone.

cdr3_nt: TGCGCCAGCAGCTCGACGGGACCCGAAGCTTTCTTT
cdr3_aa: CASSSTGPEAFF
d_call: .
v_call: TRBV5-1
clone_size: .
j_call: TRBJ1-1

cdr3_nt: TGTGCCATCAGTGAGAGACAGGGAGGTCAGCCCCAGCATTTT
cdr3_aa: CAISERQGGQPQHF
d_call: TRBD1
v_call: TRBV10-3
clone_size: few
j_call: TRBJ1-5

cdr3_nt: TGTGCCAGCAGTTCTCCAGTTCCAAATTCACCCCTCCACTTT
cdr3_aa: CASSSPVPNSPLHF
d_call: .
v_call: TRBV12-3/TRBV12-4
clone_size: .
j_call: TRBJ1-6

cdr3_nt: TGTGCCATCAGGTCGCTAAGCGGGAGCCACGAGCAGTACTTC
cdr3_aa: CAIRSLSGSHEQYF
d_call: TRBD2
v_call: TRBV10-3
clone_size: .
j_call: TRBJ2-7

cdr3_nt: TGTGCCAGCAGCCTCTTTGGTAACTCTGGAAACACCATATATTTT
cdr3_aa: CASSLFGNSGNTIYF
d_call: .
v_call: TRBV14
clone_size: few
j_call: TRBJ1-3

cdr3_nt: TGCGCCAGCAGCCATTTGGGACTAGCAAACACCGGGGAGCTGTTTTTT
cdr3_aa: CASSHLGLANTGELFF
d_call: TRBD2
v_call: TRBV4-1
clone_size: few
j_call: TRBJ2-2

cdr3_nt: TGCGCCAGCAGCCATTCCCGGACCGCTAACCCTAACTATGGCTACACCTTC
cdr3_aa: CASSHSRTANPNYGYTF
d_call: .
v_call: TRBV4-3
clone_size: few
j_call: TRBJ1-2

cdr3_nt: TGTGCCTGGAGCTCGGTGGCCTACGAGCAGTACTTC
cdr3_aa: CAWSSVAYEQYF
d_call: .
v_call: TRBV30
clone_size: .
j_call: TRBJ2-7

cdr3_nt: TGCGCCAGCAGCCAAGATCCCCAGGGGAACTATGGCTACACCTTC
cdr3_aa: CASSQDPQGNYGYTF
d_call: .
v_call: TRBV4-1
clone_size: .
j_call: TRBJ1-2

cdr3_nt: TGTGCCAGCAGTTCACTCGCGGGACTCTTTGGGAATCAGCCCCAGCATTTT
cdr3_aa: CASSSLAGLFGNQPQHF
d_call: .
v_call: TRBV28
clone_size: .
j_call: TRBJ1-5

cdr3_nt: TGTGCCACCAGCAGACAGACAGTCGGCTCGGAGACCCAGTACTTC
cdr3_aa: CATSRQTVGSETQYF
d_call: .
v_call: TRBV15
clone_size: few
j_call: TRBJ2-5

cdr3_nt: TGTGCCAGCAGCTCTCACAGGGACGAAAGTAAGAACATTCAGTACTTC
cdr3_aa: CASSSHRDESKNIQYF
d_call: .
v_call: TRBV7-2
clone_size: many
j_call: TRBJ2-4

cdr3_nt: TGTGCCAGCAGCGTCGGGGACCTGGGGCTAGGTGCTGATACGCAGTATTTT
cdr3_aa: CASSVGDLGLGADTQYF
d_call: .
v_call: TRBV7-9
clone_size: .
j_call: TRBJ2-3

cdr3_nt: TGTGCCAGCACCCTTAGCGGGGGGAAAGGGACCGGGGAGCTGTTTTTT
cdr3_aa: CASTLSGGKGTGELFF
d_call: TRBD2
v_call: TRBV12-3/TRBV12-4
clone_size: few
j_call: TRBJ2-2

cdr3_nt: TGTGCCACCAGTGACCGGGACAGGGGAAGGGATTCTAATCAGCCCCAGCATTTT
cdr3_aa: CATSDRDRGRDSNQPQHF
d_call: TRBD1
v_call: TRBV24-1
clone_size: .
j_call: TRBJ1-5

cdr3_nt: TGTGCCAGCAGCTTATACCTAGCGGGTAACCAAGAGACCCAGTACTTC
cdr3_aa: CASSLYLAGNQETQYF
d_call: TRBD2
v_call: TRBV7-2
clone_size: many
j_call: TRBJ2-5

cdr3_nt: TGTGCCAGCAGCTTAGCGGCTAGCGGGATGAGCACCGGGGAGCTGTTTTTT
cdr3_aa: CASSLAASGMSTGELFF
d_call: TRBD2
v_call: TRBV7-2
clone_size: .
j_call: TRBJ2-2

cdr3_nt: TGTGCCAGTAGCAATCAGGGGGGCGGGGGGCGGTCAAACATTCAGTACTTC
cdr3_aa: CASSNQGGGGRSNIQYF
d_call: .
v_call: TRBV19
clone_size: few
j_call: TRBJ2-4

cdr3_nt: TGTGCCAGCAGTAGAGTAGCGGGGTCTAACAATGAGCAGTTCTTC
cdr3_aa: CASSRVAGSNNEQFF
d_call: TRBD2
v_call: TRBV6-2/TRBV6-3
clone_size: .
j_call: TRBJ2-1

cdr3_nt: TGTGCCAGCAGCCAAGCTCCTGGGGGTGGCTATGGCTACACCTTC
cdr3_aa: CASSQAPGGGYGYTF
d_call: .
v_call: TRBV4-2
clone_size: many
j_call: TRBJ1-2

cdr3_nt: TGTGCCAGCAGTTACTCTTTCTGGCGGGATTACAATGAGCAGTTCTTC
cdr3_aa: CASSYSFWRDYNEQFF
d_call: .
v_call: TRBV6-5
clone_size: .
j_call: TRBJ2-1

cdr3_nt: TGTGCCAGCCAGGGGGGAGCAACTAATGAAAAACTGTTTTTT
cdr3_aa: CASQGGATNEKLFF
d_call: TRBD1
v_call: TRBV6-6
clone_size: once
j_call: TRBJ1-4

cdr3_nt: TGTGCCAGCAGCTTATCGGGGACCCAAAACATTCAGTACTTC
cdr3_aa: CASSLSGTQNIQYF
d_call: .
v_call: TRBV7-2
clone_size: .
j_call: TRBJ2-4

cdr3_nt: TGTGCCAGCAGCCAGGGACAGGGCCTTTACTACGAGCAGTACTTC
cdr3_aa: CASSQGQGLYYEQYF
d_call: TRBD1
v_call: TRBV6-2/TRBV6-3
clone_size: few
j_call: TRBJ2-7

cdr3_nt: TGTGCCAGCAGTTATGGGGGTGGCTACACCTTC
cdr3_aa: CASSYGGGYTF
d_call: .
v_call: TRBV12-3/TRBV12-4
clone_size: few
j_call: TRBJ1-2

cdr3_nt: TGCGCCAGCAGCTCCCAAACCCGGGCAGAGACCCAGTACTTC
cdr3_aa: CASSSQTRAETQYF
d_call: .
v_call: TRBV5-1
clone_size: .
j_call: TRBJ2-5

cdr3_nt: TGTGCCAGCAGTTTGTCGGGCTTAAGCACAGATACGCAGTATTTT
cdr3_aa: CASSLSGLSTDTQYF
d_call: .
v_call: TRBV6-5
clone_size: .
j_call: TRBJ2-3

cdr3_nt: TGTGCCAGCAGTGACATCGCAGGGACGGGGACAGATACGCAGTATTTT
cdr3_aa: CASSDIAGTGTDTQYF
d_call: .
v_call: TRBV6-4
clone_size: .
j_call: TRBJ2-3

cdr3_nt: TGTGCCTGGAGTCGGGAGACTGAAGCTTTCTTT
cdr3_aa: CAWSRETEAFF
d_call: .
v_call: TRBV30
clone_size: .
j_call: TRBJ1-1

cdr3_nt: TGTGCCAGCAGTTACACTTCTCCAGCGGGAGTATCCTACAATGAGCAGTTCTTC
cdr3_aa: CASSYTSPAGVSYNEQFF
d_call: TRBD2
v_call: TRBV6-2/TRBV6-3
clone_size: once
j_call: TRBJ2-1

cdr3_nt: TGTGCCAGCAGCTTTAATCGGGACTCCCGCGCCGAGACCCAGTACTTC
cdr3_aa: CASSFNRDSRAETQYF
d_call: .
v_call: TRBV7-2
clone_size: .
j_call: TRBJ2-5

cdr3_nt: TGTGCCAGCACGGAAACTAGCAAGAGAAGCCAGTACTTC
cdr3_aa: CASTETSKRSQYF
d_call: .
v_call: TRBV6-2/TRBV6-3
clone_size: few
j_call: TRBJ2-5

cdr3_nt: TGTGCCAGCAGCTCCTTAGCGGGAGGAGGGCCGACGGAGACCCAGTACTTC
cdr3_aa: CASSSLAGGGPTETQYF
d_call: TRBD2
v_call: TRBV7-2
clone_size: many
j_call: TRBJ2-5

cdr3_nt: TGTGCCAGCAGCTTAGCCTCCGGGCCCCAAGGAGGAGGCTACACCTTC
cdr3_aa: CASSLASGPQGGGYTF
d_call: .
v_call: TRBV7-2
clone_size: many
j_call: TRBJ1-2

cdr3_nt: TGTGCCAGCTCACCAGCCACGTACGGGCATTCTGAAGCTTTCTTT
cdr3_aa: CASSPATYGHSEAFF
d_call: .
v_call: TRBV18
clone_size: many
j_call: TRBJ1-1